Sequencing of this T cell receptor beta chain was carried out in a study of cytomegalovirus exposure and HLA in healthy donors. Whole-study results and caveats: TRBV6-2, TRBV6-3 and some other V segments were unresolvable in 87-base-pair reads.

In the PCR, 60 Vbeta and 13 Jbeta primers were used. Repertoires were generated with immunoSEQ multiplex PCR, while TCRdb's copy carries only in-frame clones and drops some. The sample contains 120,000 or so clones, under 90% of which appear only once. This CDR3 spans 14 amino acids. Germline V gene data show CDR1 as LNHNV and CDR2 as YYDKDF (reference sequence). Trimming at V came to 0 bases and at J to 10 bases, leaving 6 bases not matched to a gene. Remarks on this clone: The antigen remains unidentified.

This receptor was taken from a woman aged 35 to 49 in good health and CMV-seropositive. Input material: PBMCs. The chain links TRBV15 to TRBJ2-1; TRBD2 matches 7 bases. The CDR3 here is CATSRDAGVGEQFF. The CDR3 coding sequence is TGTGCCACCAGCAGAGATGCGGGAGTTGGGGAGCAGTTCTTC.